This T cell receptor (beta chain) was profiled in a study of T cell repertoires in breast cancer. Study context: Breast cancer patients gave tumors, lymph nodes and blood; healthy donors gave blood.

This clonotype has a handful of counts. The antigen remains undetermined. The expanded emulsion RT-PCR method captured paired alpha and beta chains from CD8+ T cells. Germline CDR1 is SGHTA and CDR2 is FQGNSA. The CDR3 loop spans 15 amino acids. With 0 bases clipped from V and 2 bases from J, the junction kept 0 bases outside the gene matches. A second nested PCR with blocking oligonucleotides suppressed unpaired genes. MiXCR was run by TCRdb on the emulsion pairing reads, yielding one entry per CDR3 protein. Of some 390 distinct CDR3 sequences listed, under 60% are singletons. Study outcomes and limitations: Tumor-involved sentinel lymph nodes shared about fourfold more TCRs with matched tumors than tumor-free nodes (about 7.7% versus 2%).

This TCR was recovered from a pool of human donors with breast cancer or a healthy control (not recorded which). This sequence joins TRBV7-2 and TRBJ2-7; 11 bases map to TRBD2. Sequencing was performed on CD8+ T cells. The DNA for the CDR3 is TGTGCCAGCAGCTTAGCTAGCGGGGGGGCCTACGAGCAGTACTTC. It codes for CASSLASGGAYEQYF.